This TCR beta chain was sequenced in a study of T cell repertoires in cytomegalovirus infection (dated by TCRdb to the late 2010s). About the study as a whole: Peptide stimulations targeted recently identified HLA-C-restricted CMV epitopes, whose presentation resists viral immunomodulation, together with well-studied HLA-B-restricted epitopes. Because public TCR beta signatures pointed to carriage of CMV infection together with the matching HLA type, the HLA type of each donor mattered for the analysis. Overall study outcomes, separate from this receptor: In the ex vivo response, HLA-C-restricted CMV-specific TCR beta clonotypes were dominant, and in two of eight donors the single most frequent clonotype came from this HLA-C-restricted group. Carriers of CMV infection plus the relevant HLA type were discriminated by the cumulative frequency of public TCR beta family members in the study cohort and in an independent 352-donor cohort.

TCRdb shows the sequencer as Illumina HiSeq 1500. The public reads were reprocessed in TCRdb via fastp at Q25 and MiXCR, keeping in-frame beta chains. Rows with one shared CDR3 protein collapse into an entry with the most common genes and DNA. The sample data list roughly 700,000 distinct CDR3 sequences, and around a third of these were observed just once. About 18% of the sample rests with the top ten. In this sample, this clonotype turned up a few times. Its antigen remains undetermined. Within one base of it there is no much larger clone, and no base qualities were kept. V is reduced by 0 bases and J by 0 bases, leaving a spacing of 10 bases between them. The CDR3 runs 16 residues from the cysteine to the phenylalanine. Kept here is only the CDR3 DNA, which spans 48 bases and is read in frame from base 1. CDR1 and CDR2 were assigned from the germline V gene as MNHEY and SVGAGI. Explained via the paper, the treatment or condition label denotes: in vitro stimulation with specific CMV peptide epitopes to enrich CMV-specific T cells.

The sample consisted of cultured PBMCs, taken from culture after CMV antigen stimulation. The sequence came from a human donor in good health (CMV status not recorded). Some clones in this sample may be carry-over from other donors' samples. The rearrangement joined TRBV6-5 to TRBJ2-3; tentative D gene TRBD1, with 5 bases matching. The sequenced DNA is TGTGCCAGCAGTTACTCGGCCAGGGAAAGCACAGATACGCAGTATTTT. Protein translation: CASSYSARESTDTQYF.